In its sample, the clone carrying this TCR beta chain was seen many times. Its antigen is not identified. This sample is part of a study of T cell repertoires in cytomegalovirus infection. Findings and caveats of the study: CMV-specific TCR beta clonotypes restricted by HLA-C dominated the ex vivo response. Cumulative frequency (of public TCR beta family members) identified carriers of CMV plus the relevant HLA.

V was cut by 3 bases and J by 0 bases, with 9 bases left in between. This CDR3 contains 15 residues. CDR1 is SEHNR and CDR2 is FQNEAQ in the germline V gene (reference sequence). TCRdb itself ran the reads through MiXCR, one entry per CDR3 protein. Of about 890,000 distinct CDR3 sequences listed, roughly a third are singletons. This chain joins TRBV7-9 and TRBJ2-1; D may be TRBD1 (5 bases). This sequence originates from a human donor in good health (CMV status not recorded). Some clones in this sample may be carry-over from other donors' samples. The sample in question was cultured CD8+ T cells from PBMCs, obtained from culture after CMV antigen stimulation. CDR3 residues: CASSLGLGSYNEQFF. Written as DNA, the CDR3 is TGTGCCAGCAGCTTGGGGCTCGGCTCCTACAATGAGCAGTTCTTC.